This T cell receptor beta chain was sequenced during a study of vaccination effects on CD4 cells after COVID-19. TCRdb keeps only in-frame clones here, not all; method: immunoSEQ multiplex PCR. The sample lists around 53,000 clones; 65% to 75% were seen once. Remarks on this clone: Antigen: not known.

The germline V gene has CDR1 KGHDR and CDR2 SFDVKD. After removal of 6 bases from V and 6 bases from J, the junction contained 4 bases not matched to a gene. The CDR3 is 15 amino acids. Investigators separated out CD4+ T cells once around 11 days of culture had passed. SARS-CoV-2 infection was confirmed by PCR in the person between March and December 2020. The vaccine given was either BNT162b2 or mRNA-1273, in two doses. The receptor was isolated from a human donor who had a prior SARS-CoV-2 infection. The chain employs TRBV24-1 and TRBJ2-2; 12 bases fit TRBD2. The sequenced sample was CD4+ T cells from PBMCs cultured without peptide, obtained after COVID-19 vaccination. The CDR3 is CATSRTSGISGELFF. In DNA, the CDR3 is TGTGCCACCAGTAGGACTAGCGGGATCTCCGGGGAGCTGTTTTTT.